The rows below give T cell receptor beta chains drawn from one sample of a study of cytomegalovirus exposure and HLA in healthy donors. TCRdb keeps only in-frame clones here, not all; method: immunoSEQ multiplex PCR. This table has about 130,000 clones, 77% appearing once. The source material was PBMCs. These receptors were collected from a woman between 35 and 50 years old in good health and CMV-seropositive. The CDR3 runs from the conserved cysteine through the conserved F or W. A D gene is named only where the DNA matches it firmly. Size is omitted from some rows. Given values are once, few, many or a class for expanded clones.

size	D	length	V	J	CDR3	DNA
.	.	15	TRBV21-1	TRBJ1-2	CASSKVRAGLYGYTF	TGTGCCAGCAGCAAAGTAAGGGCAGGGCTGTATGGCTACACCTTC
.	TRBD1	15	TRBV2	TRBJ2-5	CASSEDRQGAETQYF	TGTGCCAGCAGTGAAGACCGACAGGGGGCCGAGACCCAGTACTTC
few	TRBD1	14	TRBV19	TRBJ2-7	CASSIYRGKYEQYF	TGTGCCAGTAGCATTTACAGGGGGAAGTACGAGCAGTACTTC
medium-sized	.	14	TRBV6-4	TRBJ2-1	CASSDSPGHNEQFF	TGTGCCAGCAGTGACTCCCCAGGGCACAATGAGCAGTTCTTC
once	.	13	TRBV5-1	TRBJ1-4	CASSLGSGEKLFF	TGCGCCAGCAGCTTAGGAAGCGGGGAAAAACTGTTTTTT
.	.	14	TRBV9	TRBJ1-1	CASSVGASNTEAFF	TGTGCCAGCAGCGTTGGAGCCTCAAACACTGAAGCTTTCTTT
.	TRBD2	15	TRBV5-4	TRBJ2-7	CASSSLAGGTYEQYF	TGTGCCAGCAGCTCCTTAGCGGGAGGGACCTACGAGCAGTACTTC
.	.	16	TRBV4-1	TRBJ2-7	CASSQDRADRQDEQYF	TGCGCCAGCAGCCAAGATAGAGCGGACCGACAAGACGAGCAGTACTTC
.	TRBD2	15	TRBV19	TRBJ2-7	CASSKGLAVSYEQYF	TGTGCCAGTAGTAAAGGACTAGCTGTGTCCTACGAGCAGTACTTC
.	TRBD2	15	TRBV28	TRBJ2-3	CASSYSGRGTDTQYF	TGTGCCAGCAGCTATAGCGGGAGGGGCACAGATACGCAGTATTTT
.	TRBD2	15	TRBV7-3	TRBJ2-1	CASSFQAGAPNEQFF	TGTGCCAGCAGCTTTCAAGCGGGAGCACCCAATGAGCAGTTCTTC
.	.	15	TRBV5-4	TRBJ1-2	CASSAQRRVNYGYTF	TGTGCCAGCAGCGCACAAAGGAGGGTGAACTATGGCTACACCTTC